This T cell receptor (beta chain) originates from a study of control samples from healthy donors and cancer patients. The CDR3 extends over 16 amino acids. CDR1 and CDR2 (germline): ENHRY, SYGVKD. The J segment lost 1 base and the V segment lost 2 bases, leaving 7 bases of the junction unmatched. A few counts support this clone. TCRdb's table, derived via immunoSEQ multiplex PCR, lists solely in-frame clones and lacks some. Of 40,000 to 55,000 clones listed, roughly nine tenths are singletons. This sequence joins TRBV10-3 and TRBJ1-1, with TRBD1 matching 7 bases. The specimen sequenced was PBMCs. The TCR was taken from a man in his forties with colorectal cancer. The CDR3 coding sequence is TGTGCCATCAGTGAGAATCCCAGGGGGGGGAACACTGAAGCTTTCTTT. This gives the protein CAISENPRGGNTEAFF.